These 4 T cell receptor beta chains were sequenced from one sample in a study of memory CD4+ T cells and cytomegalovirus serostatus. Generated by immunoSEQ multiplex PCR, the TCRdb table keeps only in-frame clones and is missing some. Seen here are under 50,000 clones, over 65% observed once, and the top ten hold about 0.8%. Single viable CD3+CD4+CD8-CD45RO+ cells were sorted as the memory CD4+ T cells. Sequencing input: memory CD4+ T cells from blood. The receptors were sampled from an adult in good health and CMV-seronegative.

The J gene is TRBJ2-5, the V gene TRBV14, with D uncertain. The germline gives CDR1 SGHDN, CDR2 FVKESK. This CDR3 region has 15 residues. The ends were cut back, 1 base at V and 5 bases at J, with 14 bases in the middle. The CDR3 loop is CASSQVGGRWETQYF. CDR3 nucleotide sequence: TGTGCCAGCAGCCAAGTGGGCGGACGGTGGGAGACCCAGTACTTC.

For this clone: It is unclear where the CDR3 begins or ends on the DNA, so no DNA is shown, and the CDR3 is as TCRdb lists it. The rearrangement links TRBV6-5 to TRBJ1-2; TRBD1, the table's D call, was not compared with the DNA. The CDR3 numbers 14 amino acids, ends counted. The germline V gene has CDR1 MNHEY and CDR2 SVGAGI. CDR3 loop: CASSSSDRVYGYTF.

CDR3 residues: CASRRQGQETQYF. The DNA of the CDR3 is TGTGCCAGCAGACGACAGGGACAAGAGACCCAGTACTTC. V is TRBV6-5 and J is TRBJ2-5; 7 bases match TRBD1. V lost 6 bases to trimming and J lost 2 bases; unmatched junction nucleotides: 3. The CDR3 contains 13 residues. Looked up from germline, CDR1 is MNHEY and CDR2 is SVGAGI.

This sequence joins TRBV5-6 and TRBJ1-6; D not resolved. V was pared by 4 bases and J by 0 bases, with 5 bases between. The CDR3 runs to 14 residues. The germline CDR1 and CDR2 sequences are SGHDT and YYEEEE. The CDR3 here is CASSGSSYNSPLHF. CDR3 DNA sequence: TGTGCCAGCAGCGGTAGCTCCTATAATTCACCCCTCCACTTT.